This TCR beta chain was identified during a study of shared clonotypes between healthy human individuals. Naivety among CD8 cells was defined by CD45RO negativity and positive CCR7 selection, thereby excluding terminally differentiated effector memory CD45RA+ cells. The study drew all its donors from Caucasian adults living in Nashville, Tennessee. Measured with immunoSEQ multiplex PCR; TCRdb has only the in-frame clones, and not every one. Among just over 2,000,000 clones, approximately 94% were seen once, and the ten largest hold around 1.1%. Germline values: CDR1 SGHTA, CDR2 FQGNSA. Unmatched junction bases numbered 8, after V lost 5 bases and J lost 3 bases. This CDR3 has 16 residues.

This chain connects TRBV7-2 to TRBJ2-1; 9 nucleotides line up with TRBD1. The receptor was isolated from a man younger than 30 in good health. Sequencing was carried out using naive CD8+ T cells sorted from blood. The CDR3 DNA reads as TGTGCCAGCAGCGCCCCGGGACAGGGACTCTACAATGAGCAGTTCTTC. Translation gives CASSAPGQGLYNEQFF.